The rows below give T cell receptor beta chains drawn from one sample of a study of T cells expressing NK-cell markers. TCRdb re-called the 5' RACE reads and catalogs CDR3 proteins one per entry, DNA excluded. The sample totals roughly 110,000 distinct CDR3 sequences. The sample taken for sequencing was blood T cells: a sorted CD56 or NKG2C T cell subset, CD4+ or CD8+ T cells, or bulk PBMC T cells (not recorded which). The source of these receptors is a woman aged 18-69 years in good health. CDR3s include the opening cysteine and the closing phenylalanine or tryptophan.

v_call: TRBV2
j_call: TRBJ2-7
cdr3_aa: CASSGQGISYEQYF

v_call: TRBV6-5
j_call: TRBJ2-5
cdr3_aa: CASSYRTSGVETQYF

v_call: TRBV12-3/TRBV12-4
j_call: TRBJ2-7
cdr3_aa: CASSGRSYEQYF

v_call: TRBV4-3
j_call: TRBJ2-7
cdr3_aa: CASSQVLAGYEQYF

v_call: TRBV28
j_call: TRBJ1-2
cdr3_aa: CASSLFQGAIYGYTF

v_call: TRBV7-2
j_call: TRBJ2-7
cdr3_aa: CASSGYLSAFYEQYF

v_call: TRBV27
j_call: TRBJ2-2
cdr3_aa: CASSLLGAGELFF

v_call: TRBV7-3
j_call: TRBJ2-7
cdr3_aa: CASSFPPAYEQYF

v_call: TRBV18
j_call: TRBJ2-2
cdr3_aa: CASSTSGNTGELFF

v_call: TRBV5-5
j_call: TRBJ2-7
cdr3_aa: CASSQPYEQYF

v_call: TRBV5-4
j_call: TRBJ2-7
cdr3_aa: CASSEGLANGEQYF

v_call: TRBV7-9
j_call: TRBJ1-2
cdr3_aa: CASSLAPGTDEYGYTF

v_call: TRBV4-2
j_call: TRBJ2-1
cdr3_aa: CASSQEAGGYNEQFF

v_call: TRBV4-2
j_call: TRBJ2-1
cdr3_aa: CASSQEDGQPNEQFF

v_call: TRBV12-3/TRBV12-4
j_call: TRBJ2-5
cdr3_aa: CASSFRMETQYF

v_call: TRBV30
j_call: TRBJ2-3
cdr3_aa: CAWSAVGATQYF

v_call: TRBV29-1
j_call: TRBJ2-3
cdr3_aa: CSVLAGDGDTQYF

v_call: TRBV5-1
j_call: TRBJ1-3
cdr3_aa: CASSTHDSISGNTIYF

v_call: TRBV4-3
j_call: TRBJ2-2
cdr3_aa: CASSRGVNTGELFF

v_call: TRBV24-1
j_call: TRBJ2-1
cdr3_aa: CATSDVGQGGEQFF

v_call: TRBV10-3
j_call: TRBJ2-2
cdr3_aa: CAIRAGLAGANTGELFF

v_call: TRBV9
j_call: TRBJ1-1
cdr3_aa: CASSGGGTEAFF

v_call: TRBV9
j_call: TRBJ2-7
cdr3_aa: CASSVEASNYEQYF

v_call: TRBV5-4
j_call: TRBJ2-7
cdr3_aa: CASSRGSYEQYF

v_call: TRBV11-2
j_call: TRBJ2-1
cdr3_aa: CASSLEGAGPYNEQFF

v_call: TRBV11-3
j_call: TRBJ2-1
cdr3_aa: CASSLSGGDEQFF

v_call: TRBV7-2
j_call: TRBJ2-3
cdr3_aa: CASSPGLAGPTDTQYF

v_call: TRBV6-4
j_call: TRBJ2-1
cdr3_aa: CASSSVAGAVHEQFF

v_call: TRBV15
j_call: TRBJ2-1
cdr3_aa: CATSWALPNEQFF

v_call: TRBV7-3
j_call: TRBJ2-2
cdr3_aa: CASSPNQGARAGELFF

v_call: TRBV12-3/TRBV12-4
j_call: TRBJ2-3
cdr3_aa: CATRQDTDTQYF

v_call: TRBV12-3/TRBV12-4
j_call: TRBJ2-2
cdr3_aa: CASRGTSGDNTGELFF

v_call: TRBV7-8
j_call: TRBJ2-2
cdr3_aa: CASSRGSLGTGELFF

v_call: TRBV12-3/TRBV12-4
j_call: TRBJ2-1
cdr3_aa: CASSFSSYNEQFF

v_call: TRBV6-5
j_call: TRBJ2-1
cdr3_aa: CASSHRTSGSSYNEQFF

v_call: TRBV18
j_call: TRBJ2-6
cdr3_aa: CASSPRGAGANVLTF

v_call: TRBV7-9
j_call: TRBJ2-5
cdr3_aa: CASSPPRNIGWETQYF

v_call: TRBV12-3/TRBV12-4
j_call: TRBJ2-1
cdr3_aa: CASSFGGRPFDEQFF

v_call: TRBV4-1
j_call: TRBJ2-2
cdr3_aa: CASSSGPNTGELFF

v_call: TRBV7-6
j_call: TRBJ2-7
cdr3_aa: CASSPRVHEQYF

v_call: TRBV5-1
j_call: TRBJ2-7
cdr3_aa: CASCPGEVSYEQYF

v_call: TRBV6-1
j_call: TRBJ2-7
cdr3_aa: CASGDLAEHYEQYF

v_call: TRBV6-2/TRBV6-3
j_call: TRBJ1-2
cdr3_aa: CASSTLERSYGYTF

v_call: TRBV28
j_call: TRBJ1-1
cdr3_aa: CASSLDRDFMNTEAFF

v_call: TRBV28
j_call: TRBJ2-1
cdr3_aa: CASIRASGSPEVGEQFF

v_call: TRBV3-1
j_call: TRBJ2-1
cdr3_aa: CASSQVQRGGMNEQFF

v_call: TRBV6-6
j_call: TRBJ2-7
cdr3_aa: CASSSDGTYEQYF

v_call: TRBV2
j_call: TRBJ2-2
cdr3_aa: CASSTPGTPTGELFF

v_call: TRBV4-1
j_call: TRBJ1-2
cdr3_aa: CASSLGIEDNYGYTF

v_call: TRBV7-8
j_call: TRBJ2-5
cdr3_aa: CASARAGEETQYF

v_call: TRBV12-3/TRBV12-4
j_call: TRBJ2-7
cdr3_aa: CASSWGQNSYEQYF

v_call: TRBV27
j_call: TRBJ1-1
cdr3_aa: CASGYSLDKPSF

v_call: TRBV12-3/TRBV12-4
j_call: TRBJ2-7
cdr3_aa: CASSLVGQGAYEQYF

v_call: TRBV5-1
j_call: TRBJ2-1
cdr3_aa: CASSLATSSWVTAYNEQFF

v_call: TRBV4-1
j_call: TRBJ2-3
cdr3_aa: CASSTRLAGVTDTQYF

v_call: TRBV7-8
j_call: TRBJ2-5
cdr3_aa: CASSPYLVHLQETQYF

v_call: TRBV7-2
j_call: TRBJ2-6
cdr3_aa: CASSFTGANVLTF